Here is one T cell receptor (beta chain) with its context. Study processing details: Reference gene primer amplification in the assay estimated nucleated cell counts. Profiling relied on immunoSEQ multiplex PCR, and the TCRdb table lists in-frame clones only, not all of them. That table gives V, J and clone size, and the DNA gave D and trimming. The table includes approximately 150,000 clones, more than 75% detected once. This sample is part of a study of blood T cell repertoires in COVID-19. Background on the study: T cells, B-cell-depleted T cells, or PBMCs supplied cDNA or gDNA.

Per germline, CDR1 MNHNS and CDR2 SASEGT. The V and J ends lost 0 bases and 8 bases respectively, with 13 bases between them. This CDR3 comprises 14 residues. Sequenced sample: PBMCs or T cells enriched from blood (not recorded which). The TCR was taken from a man in his 60s who had recovered from COVID-19. V gene TRBV6-1 combines with J gene TRBJ1-2; tentative D call: TRBD1 (5 bases). CDR3 sequence reads: CASSEAEGTRGYTF. As DNA, the CDR3 is TGTGCCAGCAGTGAAGCAGAGGGGACTCGCGGCTACACCTTC.